This T cell receptor beta chain was sequenced during a study of blood T cell repertoires in COVID-19. About the study: Collection of acute and convalescent COVID-19 samples took place in the United States, Italy and Spain. PBMCs, B-cell-depleted T cells, or T cells were the source of the cDNA or gDNA that made up the material.

CDR3 length: 16 amino acids. Unmatched junction bases numbered 12, after V lost 4 bases and J lost 9 bases. Per germline, CDR1 SGHNT and CDR2 YYREEE (reference sequence). Per the study methods: Amplified reference gene primers provided the basis for estimating nucleated cell counts. Method: immunoSEQ multiplex PCR; TCRdb's copy keeps in-frame clones and lacks some. That table gives V, J and clone size, and the DNA gave D and trimming. The sample records over 250,000 clones, approximately 85% being singletons. The chain employs TRBV5-4 and TRBJ2-1, with 11 bases identical to TRBD2. This sequence originates from a human donor in a cohort sampled during active COVID-19. Sequenced sample: peripheral blood. DNA of the CDR3: TGTGCCAGCAGCGGAGGTCTAGCGGGAGGTATGGGTGAGCAGTTCTTC. Translated, it gives CASSGGLAGGMGEQFF.